The sequence of this TCR beta chain was determined in a study of OX40 agonist ivuxolimab in advanced cancers. Study-wide context: Ivuxolimab was a fully human IgG2 agonistic monoclonal antibody targeting the costimulatory receptor OX40 (CD134). Intravenous ivuxolimab was administered to patients every 2 weeks at six dose levels: 0.01, 0.1, 0.3, 1.5, 3 and 10 mg/kg. Of the roughly 52 patients in dose escalation, about 20 had hepatocellular carcinoma, some 15 had melanoma, 9 had renal cell carcinoma and 9 had head and neck cancer. In the dose-escalation cohort, roughly four fifths of patients were male, and the mean age was approximately 55 years, with a range of about 23 to 80. Patients were allowed to have had prior anti-PD-1, anti-PD-L1 or anti-CTLA-4 therapy, and approximately 40% of the dose-escalation patients had been treated with checkpoint inhibitors. Three dose-escalation patients achieved partial responses, one with hepatocellular carcinoma and two with cutaneous melanoma. Peripheral TCRbeta sequencing was intended to test whether TCR sequence diversity was altered and clonal T-cell expansion was caused by ivuxolimab. The paper reports the monotherapy dose-escalation portion (N ≈ 50 patients) of the phase I ivuxolimab trial. What the authors observed across the whole study: Low levels of normalized T-cell clonal expansion were also shown by some nonresponding patients. At doses of 0.1 to 3.0 mg/kg, clonal expansion of both CD4+ and CD8+ blood T cells was observed from baseline to week 6. Partial responders in the 0.1-3.0 mg/kg groups had among the lowest normalized peripheral clonal expansion, especially among CD8+ T cells. After ivuxolimab, expanded clones were on average more numerous among CD8+ T cells than among CD4+ T cells. The antigen specificity of the clonally expanded peripheral T cells was not determined.

Genomic DNA was isolated from the sorted cells so that the TCRbeta CDR3 region could be sequenced. The immunoSEQ Assay was used to sequence the TCRbeta CDR3 regions. TCRdb stores this immuneACCESS table with in-frame sequences only. Part of the clones is absent; in the studies checked, under half of the shortfall reflects unresolved V genes, and no reason is known for the rest. Across this sample there are roughly 74,000 clones, with over 80% seen only once. The ten most abundant clones make up about 0.57% of the sample. About this clone: It lacks a known antigen. Per-base quality was not reported, and no clone a single base away is much larger than it.

Patients with autoimmune disease history or receiving systemic immunosuppression were excluded from the trial. Peripheral blood for TCR sequencing was collected from all dose cohorts at baseline, on cycle 4 day 1, and on cycle 7 day 1. Samples were obtained from an open-label, multicenter, first-in-human phase I dose-escalation trial of ivuxolimab. Adults with locally advanced or metastatic melanoma, renal cell, hepatocellular, or head and neck squamous cell carcinoma were enrolled in the trial. CD4+ and CD8+ T cells were sorted separately from peripheral blood before TCR sequencing. Measured from the cysteine to the phenylalanine, the CDR3 is 15 residues long. Here the CDR3 DNA is all that survives: 45 bases in frame from base 1. Cut back by 2 bases and 5 bases, the V and J ends lie 16 bases apart. As encoded in the germline V gene (reference sequence), CDR1 is LNHNV while CDR2 is YYDKDF.

The rearranged segments are TRBV15 and TRBJ2-7; tentative D gene TRBD2, with 5 bases matching. The sequencing here drew on CD4+ or CD8+ T cells sorted from blood, taken in a trial of the OX40 agonist ivuxolimab. The clonotype comes from an adult with an advanced solid tumor such as melanoma, head and neck, liver or kidney cancer. In nucleotides, the sequence is TGTGCCACCAGCAGATCCAGGACTGTCATCCACGAGCAGTACTTC. Its protein is CATSRSRTVIHEQYF.